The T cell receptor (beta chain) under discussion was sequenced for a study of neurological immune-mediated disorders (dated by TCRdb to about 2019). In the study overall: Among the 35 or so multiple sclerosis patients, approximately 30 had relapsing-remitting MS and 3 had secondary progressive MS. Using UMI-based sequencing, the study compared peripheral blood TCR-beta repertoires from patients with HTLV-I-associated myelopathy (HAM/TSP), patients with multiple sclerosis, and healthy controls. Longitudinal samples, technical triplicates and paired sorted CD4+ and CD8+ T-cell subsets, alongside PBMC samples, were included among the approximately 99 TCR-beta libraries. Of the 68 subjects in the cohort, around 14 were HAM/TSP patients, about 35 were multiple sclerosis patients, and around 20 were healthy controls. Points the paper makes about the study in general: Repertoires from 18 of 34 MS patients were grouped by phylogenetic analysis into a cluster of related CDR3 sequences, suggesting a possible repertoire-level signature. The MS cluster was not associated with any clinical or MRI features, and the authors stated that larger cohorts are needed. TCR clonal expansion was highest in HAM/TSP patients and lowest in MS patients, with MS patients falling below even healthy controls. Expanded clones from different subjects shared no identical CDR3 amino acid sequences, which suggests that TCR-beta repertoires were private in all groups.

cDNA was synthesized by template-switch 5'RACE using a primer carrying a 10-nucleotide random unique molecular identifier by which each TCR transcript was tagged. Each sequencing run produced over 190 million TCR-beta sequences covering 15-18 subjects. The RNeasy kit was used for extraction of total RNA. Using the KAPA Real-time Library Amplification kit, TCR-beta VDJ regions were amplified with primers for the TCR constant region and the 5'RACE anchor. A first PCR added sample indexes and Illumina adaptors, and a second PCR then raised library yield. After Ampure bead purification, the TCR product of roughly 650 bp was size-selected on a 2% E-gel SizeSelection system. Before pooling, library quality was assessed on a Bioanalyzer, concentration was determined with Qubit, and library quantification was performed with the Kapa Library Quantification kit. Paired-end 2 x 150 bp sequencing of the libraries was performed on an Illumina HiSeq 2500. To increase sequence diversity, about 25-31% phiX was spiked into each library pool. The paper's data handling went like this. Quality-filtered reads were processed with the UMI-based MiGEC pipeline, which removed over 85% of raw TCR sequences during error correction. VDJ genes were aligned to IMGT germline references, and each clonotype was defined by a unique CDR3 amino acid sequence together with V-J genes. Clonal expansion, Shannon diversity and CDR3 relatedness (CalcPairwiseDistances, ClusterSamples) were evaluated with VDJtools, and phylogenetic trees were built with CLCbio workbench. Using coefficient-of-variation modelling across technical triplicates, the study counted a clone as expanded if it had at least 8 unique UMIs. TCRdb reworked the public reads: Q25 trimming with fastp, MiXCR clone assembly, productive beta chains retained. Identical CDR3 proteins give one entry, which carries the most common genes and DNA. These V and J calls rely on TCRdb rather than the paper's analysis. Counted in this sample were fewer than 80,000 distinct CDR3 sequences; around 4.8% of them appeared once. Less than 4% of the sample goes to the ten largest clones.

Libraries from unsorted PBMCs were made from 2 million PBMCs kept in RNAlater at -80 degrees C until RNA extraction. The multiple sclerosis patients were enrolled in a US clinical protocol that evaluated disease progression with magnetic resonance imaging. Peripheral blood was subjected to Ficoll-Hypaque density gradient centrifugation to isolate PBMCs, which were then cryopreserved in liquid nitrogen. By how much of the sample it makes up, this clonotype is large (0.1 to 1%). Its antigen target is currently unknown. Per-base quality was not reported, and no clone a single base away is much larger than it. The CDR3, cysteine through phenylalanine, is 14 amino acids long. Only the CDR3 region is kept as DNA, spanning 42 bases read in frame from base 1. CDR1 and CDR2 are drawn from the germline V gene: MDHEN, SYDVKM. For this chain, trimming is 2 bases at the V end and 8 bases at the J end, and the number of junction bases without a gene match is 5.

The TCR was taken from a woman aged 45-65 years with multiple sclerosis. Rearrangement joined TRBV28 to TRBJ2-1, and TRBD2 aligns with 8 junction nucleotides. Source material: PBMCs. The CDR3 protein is CASSLNSGADEQFF. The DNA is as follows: TGTGCCAGCAGTTTAAATAGCGGGGCCGATGAGCAGTTCTTC. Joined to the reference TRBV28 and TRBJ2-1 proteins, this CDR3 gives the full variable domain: DVKVTQSSRYLVKRTGEKVFLECVQDMDHENMFWYRQDPGLGLRLIYFSYDVKMKEKGDIPEGYSVSREKKERFSLILESASTNQTSMYLCASSLNSGADEQFFGPGTRLTVL.